Sequencing of this T cell receptor beta chain was carried out in a study of human T cells and chemical hapten exposure. The CDR3 is made up of 14 amino acids. The V gene lost 7 bases and the J gene lost 0 bases, with 13 bases spanning the gap. Germline V gene data show CDR1 as MDHEN and CDR2 as SYDVKM. This clonotype was counted many times. As for time point: pre-sensitization, week 0. Treatment meaning: therapeutic diphenylcyclopropenone sensitization with weekly scalp DPC. TCRdb redid the calling of the RACE reads with MiXCR, one entry per CDR3 protein. The sample carries a few hundred thousand distinct CDR3 sequences, around 5.5% recorded once.

Sequencing used whole blood, obtained in connection with sensitization to the hapten diphenylcyclopropenone (DPC). J is TRBJ2-7 and V is TRBV28; maybe TRBD1 (6 bases). This clonotype was sampled from a woman aged 18-29 years with alopecia areata. Some clones in this sample may be carry-over from other donors' samples. CDR3 in DNA: TGTGCCAGCACCTGGACAGCTGCCTCCTACGAGCAGTACTTC. It is translated as CASTWTAASYEQYF.